This T cell receptor (beta chain) was documented in a study of regulatory T cells in long-lasting Graves disease. General study points: Persistent Graves' patients possessed reduced TCR diversity relative to recently diagnosed ones. Persistent patients shared more public clonotypes (approximately 2,500) than new patients (roughly 970). Persistent disease preferred TRBV28, TRBJ1-2 and TRBJ2-5.

Through Arm-PCR of CDR3 regions and iRepertoire HTBI primers, TCR beta libraries were built. TCRdb re-analysed the multiplex PCR reads in MiXCR, keeping a single row per CDR3 protein. This table has about 400,000 distinct CDR3 sequences, about a fifth appearing once. This sample's time point: persistent/refractory GD, antithyroid drugs over 5 years with positive TRAb. The TCR library was prepared using RNA isolated from PBMCs. This CDR3 region has 8 residues. From germline, CDR1 is SQVTM and CDR2 ANQGSEA. This clonotype was observed a handful of times. The antigen remains unidentified. This clonotype originated in a female donor with Graves disease. The starting material was peripheral blood mononuclear cells (PBMCs), obtained when the disease was refractory, from a patient treated with antithyroid drugs. This sequence joins TRBV29-1 and TRBJ1-1; D perhaps matches TRBD1 (6 bases). CDR3 sequence (DNA): TGCACCACAGGGAGGGATTTCTTT. This gives the protein CTTGRDFF.